The sequence of this T cell receptor beta chain was determined in a study of OX40 agonist ivuxolimab in advanced cancers. Worth noting for this clone: Its target is unknown.

The table came from immunoSEQ multiplex PCR; TCRdb's copy has only in-frame clones and leaves some out. The sample gives approximately 120,000 clones, less than 95% of which show up once; roughly 0.85% is in the top ten. This CDR3 is 19 amino acids long. Trimming cost V 5 bases and J 11 bases; bases outside gene matches: 23. CDR1 and CDR2 (germline): LNHDA, SQIVND (reference sequence). Overall study findings and caveats: Dose levels from 0.1 to 3.0 mg/kg saw CD4+ and CD8+ blood T cells expand clonally by week 6. Also showing low normalized T-cell clonal expansion were some of the nonresponders.

The TCR originated in an adult with an advanced solid tumor such as melanoma, head and neck, liver or kidney cancer. This specimen consisted of CD4+ or CD8+ T cells sorted from blood, obtained in a trial of the OX40 agonist ivuxolimab. V is TRBV19 and J is TRBJ2-1, with 11 bases that match TRBD2. Here the CDR3 reads CASSPLKASGRQGRIQQFF. CDR3 nucleotides: TGTGCCAGTAGTCCGTTGAAAGCTAGCGGGAGGCAGGGGCGTATTCAGCAGTTCTTC.